What follows are 16 T cell receptor beta chains derived from one specimen sequenced in a study of radiation and T cells in renal cell carcinoma. Generated by immunoSEQ multiplex PCR, the TCRdb table keeps only in-frame clones and is missing some. This table holds 150,000 or so clones, approximately 90% found once. Time point here: baseline pretreatment blood. This sample's treatment: 15 Gy SBRT to primary tumor, nephrectomy 4 weeks later. The sequencing used blood, collected from a patient whose treatment included radiotherapy and nephrectomy. Receptors were obtained from a woman aged 70-85 years with renal cell carcinoma.

The chain uses TRBV6-4 and TRBJ2-7, with 8 bases fitting TRBD1. V dropped 4 bases and J dropped 6; count of bases not matched to a gene: 8. CDR1 is MRHNA and CDR2 is SNTAGT in the germline V gene. There are 14 residues in the CDR3. The CDR3 loop is CASSAGQASREQYF. CDR3 nucleotide sequence: TGTGCCAGCAGTGCGGGACAGGCTTCCCGCGAGCAGTACTTC.

This rearrangement joins TRBV5-1 to TRBJ2-6, with D perhaps matching TRBD2 (5 bases). The CDR3 extends over 15 amino acids. The germline V gene has CDR1 SGHRS and CDR2 YFSETQ. Trimming stripped 1 base from V and 1 base from J, with 6 bases between. CDR3 in DNA: TGCGCCAGCAGCTTGACGGGGTCTGGGGCCAACGTCCTGACTTTC. Its protein is CASSLTGSGANVLTF.

This rearrangement joins TRBV19 to TRBJ2-7, with 9 bases aligning to TRBD1. Trimming removed 7 bases from V and 2 bases from J; junction bases left unmatched: 9. This CDR3 has 15 residues. Germline lookup yields CDR1 LNHDA and CDR2 SQIVND (reference sequence). CDR3 bases: TGTGCCAGTAAGGCCGGGACAGGGTATACCTACGAGCAGTACTTC. Protein product: CASKAGTGYTYEQYF.

J is TRBJ1-5 and V is TRBV19; D possibly corresponds to TRBD1 (5 bases). The CDR3 is 14 amino acids. V was clipped by 5 bases and J by 4 bases, with 12 bases between them. The germline CDR1 and CDR2 sequences are LNHDA and SQIVND (reference sequence). CDR3 bases: TGTGCCAGTAGTCGAAAACAGGAGAATCAGCCCCAGCATTTT. Translating it yields CASSRKQENQPQHF. Drawing the rest from reference TRBV19 and TRBJ1-5, the complete variable domain is DGGITQSPKYLFRKEGQNVTLSCEQNLNHDAMYWYRQDPGQGLRLIYYSQIVNDFQKGDIAEGYSVSREKKESFPLTVTSAQKNPTAFYLCASSRKQENQPQHFGDGTRLSIL.

This clone was found once. CDR3 coding DNA: TGTGCCAGCAGCTCGCCGCCGGGCCAAGAGACCCAGTACTTC. Protein: CASSSPPGQETQYF. The V gene is TRBV7-9, the J gene TRBJ2-5; no clear D gene. V lost 4 bases and J 1 base, leaving 10 bases between the germline ends. This CDR3 is built from 14 residues. Germline V gene sequence: CDR1 SEHNR, CDR2 FQNEAQ (reference sequence).

The V gene is TRBV2, the J gene TRBJ2-5; tentatively, D is TRBD2 (7 bases). The J call is doubtful: the DNA matches TRBJ2-7 better. The germline CDR1 and CDR2 sequences are SNHLY and FYNNEI. This CDR3 is built from 15 residues. Here the CDR3 DNA reads TGTGCCAGCAGTGAAGGCGGGGGCCGCTCCTACGAGCAGTACTTC. This translates into CASSEGGGRSYEQYF.

This chain connects TRBV6-1 to TRBJ2-2; the match to TRBD2 covers 11 bases. The V and J ends lost 4 bases and 5 bases, in that order; junction bases with no gene match: 6. The CDR3 loop spans 16 amino acids. Germline V gene lookup returns CDR1 MNHNS and CDR2 SASEGT. The chain's CDR3 is CASSVISGGATGELFF. DNA for the CDR3: TGTGCCAGCAGTGTTATTAGCGGGGGGGCGACCGGGGAGCTGTTTTTT.

The chain employs TRBV18 and TRBJ1-1; D may be TRBD1 (5 bases). The germline V gene encodes CDR1 KGHSH and CDR2 LQKENI. The CDR3 spans 17 residues. Trimming shortened V by 1 base and J by 2 bases, and 17 bases separated the two germline ends. CDR3 nucleotides: TGTGCCAGCTCACCACGGGAGAAATCGGGGGGAAACACTGAAGCTTTCTTT. This sequence encodes CASSPREKSGGNTEAFF.

As to this clone: At one end, the junction sequence differs from germline, possibly due to a read error. V is TRBV9 and J is TRBJ2-3; D may be TRBD1 (6 bases). Germline V gene data show CDR1 as SGDLS and CDR2 as YYNGEE. The CDR3 runs to 14 residues. The CDR3 coding sequence is TGTGCCAGCACCGTAGGGGGTGCCAGAGATACGCAGTATTTT. Its translation is CASTVGGARDTQYF. The variable domain in full, completed from reference TRBV9 and TRBJ2-3, reads DSGVTQTPKHLITATGQRVTLRCSPRSGDLSVYWYQQSLDQGLQFLIQYYNGEERAKGNILERFSAQQFPDLHSELNLSSLELGDSALYFCASTVGGARDTQYFGPGTRLTVL.

This chain uses TRBV28 with TRBJ1-2; D not certain. The CDR3 loop spans 12 amino acids. Germline CDR1 is MDHEN and CDR2 is SYDVKM. Deletions cut 7 bases from V and 4 bases from J, with 10 bases between. In DNA, the CDR3 is TGTGCCAGCACCATGGGCGCCTATGGCTACACCTTC. Translation gives CASTMGAYGYTF.

This clone was picked up a small number of times. The chain employs TRBV6-5 and TRBJ1-6; 9 positions agree with TRBD1. V lost 6 bases and J lost 10; bases outside the gene matches: 4. This CDR3 region has 13 residues. Germline-derived CDR1 and CDR2 are MNHEY and SVGAGI. The CDR3 protein is CASRGQGGSPLHF. As DNA, the CDR3 is TGTGCCAGCAGGGGACAGGGAGGGTCACCCCTCCACTTT.

The chain recombines TRBV7-8 with TRBJ2-7, with D perhaps matching TRBD2 (6 bases). The CDR3 consists of 14 residues. The V end lost 2 bases, the J end lost 6 bases, and 14 bases lay between the germline ends. CDR1 and CDR2 from the germline V gene are SGHVS and FQNEAQ. The CDR3 protein is CASSLMRREGEQYF. DNA for the CDR3: TGTGCCAGCAGCTTAATGAGGAGGGAAGGCGAGCAGTACTTC.

The chain has TRBV5-4 and TRBJ1-1; D may be TRBD1 (5 bases). From germline, CDR1 is SGHNT and CDR2 YYREEE (reference sequence). This CDR3 is built from 14 residues. With 0 bases removed from V and 2 bases from J, the gap between germline ends came to 8 bases. CDR3 loop: CASSLGGRNTEAFF. CDR3 nucleotides: TGTGCCAGCAGCTTGGGGGGACGAAACACTGAAGCTTTCTTT.

This clone was picked up one time. J is TRBJ1-2 and V is TRBV19, with D uncertain. The CDR3 length is 14 residues. Trimming shortened V by 0 bases and J by 4 bases, and 9 bases separated the two germline ends. Germline V gene data show CDR1 as LNHDA and CDR2 as SQIVND (reference sequence). The CDR3 protein is CASSIEGRSYGYTF. The CDR3 coding sequence is TGTGCCAGTAGTATAGAGGGCCGATCCTATGGCTACACCTTC.

The sample holds a few counts of this clone. The chain has TRBV30 and TRBJ1-1; D is uncertain. Trimming took 2 bases from V and 1 from J, leaving 14 bases between them. CDR3 length: 15 residues. The V gene's germline CDR1 is GTSNPN and CDR2 SVGIG (reference sequence). CDR3 nucleotides: TGTGCCTGGAGTCGAGTGACTGCTAGGAACACTGAAGCTTTCTTT. This translates into CAWSRVTARNTEAFF.

This clone was recorded only once. J is TRBJ2-5 and V is TRBV5-1; 9 positions match TRBD2. The CDR3 is 16 residues long. Trimming took 4 bases from V and 3 from J; bases not matched to a gene: 10. CDR1 is SGHRS and CDR2 is YFSETQ in the germline V gene. Here the CDR3 reads CASSPELAGVKETQYF. The DNA of the CDR3 is TGCGCCAGCAGCCCGGAACTAGCGGGCGTCAAAGAGACCCAGTACTTC. Full variable domain (rest looked up from reference TRBV5-1 and TRBJ2-5): KAGVTQTPRYLIKTRGQQVTLSCSPISGHRSVSWYQQTPGQGLQFLFEYFSETQRNKGNFPGRFSGRQFSNSRSEMNVSTLELGDSALYLCASSPELAGVKETQYFGPGTRLLVL.